The rows below give T cell receptor beta chains drawn from one sample of a study of CD8+ T cells in alopecia areata. This table comes from immunoSEQ multiplex PCR, and its TCRdb copy is limited to in-frame clones, with some not included. In the table there are about 120,000 clones, about 50% of which are singletons. This material consisted of CD8+ T cells sorted from blood, taken at week 0. The origin of the receptors is a human donor with alopecia areata. The CDR3 runs from the conserved cysteine through the conserved F or W. D genes are given only for firm matches. Rows may omit the clone size; those that give it use once, few, many or a size class.

few	TRBD1	TRBV19	TRBJ2-5	CASSTDREETQYF	TGTGCCAGTAGTACGGACAGGGAAGAGACCCAGTACTTC
NA	NA	TRBV4-2	TRBJ1-2	CASSQEGGELNYGYTF	TGTGCCAGCAGCCAAGAGGGAGGGGAACTTAACTATGGCTACACCTTC
NA	NA	TRBV29-1	TRBJ1-1	CSSWGDTEAFF	TGCAGCTCTTGGGGGGACACTGAAGCTTTCTTT
few	TRBD2	TRBV5-6	TRBJ2-1	CASSLFAGGTNEQFF	TGTGCCAGCAGCTTGTTCGCGGGGGGGACCAATGAGCAGTTCTTC
NA	TRBD1	TRBV5-6	TRBJ1-1	CASSWTGWGNTEAFF	TGTGCCAGCAGCTGGACAGGGTGGGGAAACACTGAAGCTTTCTTT
few	NA	TRBV13	TRBJ1-2	CASSLEAGYGYTF	TGTGCCAGCAGCTTAGAGGCCGGGTATGGCTACACCTTC
few	NA	TRBV6-1	TRBJ2-7	CASSERRQTSYEQYF	TGTGCCAGCAGTGAAAGGCGACAAACGTCCTACGAGCAGTACTTC
NA	TRBD1	TRBV4-1	TRBJ1-2	CASSQEMGQGAGYTF	TGCGCCAGCAGCCAAGAAATGGGACAGGGGGCTGGCTACACCTTC
few	NA	TRBV5-1	TRBJ1-4	CASSFRPTNEKLFF	TGCGCCAGCAGCTTCCGTCCAACTAATGAAAAACTGTTTTTT
few	TRBD2	TRBV5-6	TRBJ2-1	CASSLQSGGAYEQFF	TGTGCCAGCAGCTTGCAAAGCGGGGGGGCCTATGAGCAGTTCTTC
NA	NA	TRBV4-1	TRBJ2-1	CASSREQGAYNEQFF	TGCGCCAGCAGCCGCGAACAGGGTGCCTACAATGAGCAGTTCTTC
NA	NA	TRBV29-1	TRBJ2-1	CSVQRVQVADNEQFF	TGCAGCGTACAAAGGGTCCAGGTGGCAGACAATGAGCAGTTCTTC
few	NA	TRBV15	TRBJ2-5	CATSPIRPGQETQYF	TGTGCCACCAGCCCGATCCGGCCAGGGCAAGAGACCCAGTACTTC
once	NA	TRBV6-1	TRBJ2-7	CASRTYEQYF	TGTGCCAGCAGAACGTACGAGCAGTACTTC
many	TRBD2	TRBV6-4	TRBJ2-3	CASSDSASGATDTQYF	TGTGCCAGCAGTGACTCGGCTAGCGGGGCCACAGATACGCAGTATTTT
NA	NA	TRBV10-3	TRBJ2-3	CASLGGHTQYF	TGTGCCAGCCTCGGGGGGCATACGCAGTATTTT
NA	NA	TRBV29-1	TRBJ1-1	CSVDSDTEAFF	TGCAGCGTTGACAGCGACACTGAAGCTTTCTTT
NA	NA	TRBV11-2	TRBJ2-5	CASSLVARQETQYF	TGTGCCAGCAGCTTAGTTGCACGGCAAGAGACCCAGTACTTC
few	NA	TRBV7-9	TRBJ2-3	CASSLLIGDTQYF	TGTGCCAGCAGCTTACTGATAGGAGATACGCAGTATTTT
NA	TRBD1	TRBV7-9	TRBJ2-7	CASSLGERTGLAEQYF	TGTGCCAGCAGCTTAGGGGAGCGGACAGGCTTGGCCGAGCAGTACTTC
once	NA	TRBV5-1	TRBJ1-2	CASSLEWEGTYYGYTF	TGCGCCAGCAGCTTGGAGTGGGAAGGAACATACTATGGCTACACCTTC
NA	NA	TRBV27	TRBJ1-5	CASSLSGYSNQPQHF	TGTGCCAGCAGTTTGTCAGGGTATAGCAATCAGCCCCAGCATTTT
NA	TRBD2	TRBV2	TRBJ2-5	CASSPGTSGWGTQYF	TGTGCCAGCAGCCCCGGGACTAGCGGATGGGGGACCCAGTACTTC
NA	NA	TRBV30	TRBJ1-2	CAWSEGDYGYTF	TGTGCCTGGAGTGAGGGGGACTATGGCTACACCTTC
NA	NA	TRBV5-6	TRBJ2-1	CASSPGGEGIYNEQFF	TGTGCCAGCAGCCCTGGCGGTGAGGGTATCTACAATGAGCAGTTCTTC
NA	NA	TRBV4-1	TRBJ2-4	CASSTLPLAKNIQYF	TGCGCCAGCAGCACCCTCCCCCTAGCCAAAAACATTCAGTACTTC
NA	TRBD2	TRBV29-1	TRBJ2-2	CSVESSGGAPGELFF	TGCAGCGTTGAATCTAGCGGGGGGGCTCCCGGGGAGCTGTTTTTT
NA	NA	TRBV29-1	TRBJ2-2	CSVEEETGELFF	TGCAGCGTTGAAGAGGAGACCGGGGAGCTGTTTTTT
NA	NA	TRBV15	TRBJ2-6	CATSTRDKKASGANVLTF	TGTGCCACCAGCACCCGGGACAAGAAAGCCTCTGGGGCCAACGTCCTGACTTTC
NA	NA	TRBV10-1	TRBJ2-2	CASSDPGRPTGELFF	TGCGCCAGCAGTGACCCGGGCCGACCCACCGGGGAGCTGTTTTTT
few	NA	TRBV19	TRBJ1-2	CASSITGLNYGYTF	TGTGCCAGTAGTATCACAGGGCTTAACTATGGCTACACCTTC
NA	TRBD1	TRBV5-4	TRBJ1-1	CASSFDRGGTEAFF	TGTGCCAGCAGCTTTGACAGGGGAGGCACTGAAGCTTTCTTT
few	TRBD1	TRBV4-3	TRBJ2-3	CASSPGTGGTDTQYF	TGCGCCAGCAGCCCGGGGACAGGGGGCACAGATACGCAGTATTTT